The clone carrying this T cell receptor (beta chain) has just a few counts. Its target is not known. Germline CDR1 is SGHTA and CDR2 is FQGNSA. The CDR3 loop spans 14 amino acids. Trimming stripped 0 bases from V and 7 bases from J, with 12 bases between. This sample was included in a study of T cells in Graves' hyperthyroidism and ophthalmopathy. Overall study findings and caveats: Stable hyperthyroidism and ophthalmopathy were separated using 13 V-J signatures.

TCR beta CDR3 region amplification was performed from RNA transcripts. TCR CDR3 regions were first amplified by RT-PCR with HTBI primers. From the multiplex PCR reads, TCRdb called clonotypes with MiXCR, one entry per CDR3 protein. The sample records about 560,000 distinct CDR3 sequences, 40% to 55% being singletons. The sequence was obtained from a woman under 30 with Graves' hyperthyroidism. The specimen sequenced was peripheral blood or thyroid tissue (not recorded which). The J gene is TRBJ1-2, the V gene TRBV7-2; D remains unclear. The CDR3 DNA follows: TGTGCCAGCAGCTTAGCTGCCTTACAATCTGGCTACACCTTC. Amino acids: CASSLAALQSGYTF.